The rows below give T cell receptor beta chains drawn from one sample of a study of beta chain features in type 1 diabetes. Sequenced by immunoSEQ multiplex PCR; TCRdb stores in-frame clones only, minus some. This table holds over 200,000 clones, about a tenth found once. Sequencing used naive CD4+ T cells from blood. The receptors here all came from a man aged 25-45 years with type 1 diabetes. CDR3s leave out the opening cysteine and the closing phenylalanine or tryptophan. A D gene is named only where the DNA matches it firmly. Some rows have no size entry. The others give once, few or many, or a class for an expanded clone.

j_call d_call clone_size v_call cdr3_aa
TRBJ2-1 - few TRBV5-1 ASSLNRNEQF
TRBJ2-7 TRBD2 few TRBV11-2 ASSLSAGEGSEQY
TRBJ2-6 TRBD1 - TRBV5-1 ASSLLPGQGPSGANVLT
TRBJ2-5 TRBD1 - TRBV9 ASSVGQGAGQETQY
TRBJ2-1 TRBD1 few TRBV5-1 ASNSPPGQGANEQF
TRBJ2-7 - - TRBV19 ASSPTGLSYEQY
TRBJ2-3 - - TRBV4-3 ASSPNVGDTQY
TRBJ2-6 - few TRBV9 ASSVQGRFDPGANVLT
TRBJ1-4 TRBD1 - TRBV4-3 ASSQVKTGMEEKLF
TRBJ2-7 TRBD1 few TRBV11-2 ASSYDRVDEQY
TRBJ1-5 TRBD1 - TRBV27 ASSPQGAWSQPQH
TRBJ2-6 - - TRBV4-1 ASSQGALRGANVLT
TRBJ2-7 - few TRBV30 AWKSPQGFAYEQY
TRBJ2-1 - - TRBV7-6 ASSLRENEQF
TRBJ1-1 TRBD1 few TRBV29-1 SARTGVTEAF
TRBJ1-1 - - TRBV7-2 ASSLLGQENTEAF
TRBJ2-2 - - TRBV7-9 ASSFRGPTNTGELF
TRBJ2-3 TRBD2 few TRBV6-6 ASGVSREGDTQY
TRBJ1-1 - - TRBV28 ASSLTREAF
TRBJ1-2 - few TRBV6-1 ASSEADYGYT
TRBJ2-2 - - TRBV10-3 AISDYSNTGELF
TRBJ1-1 - - TRBV30 AAAGRTEAF
TRBJ2-7 - - TRBV18 ASSPAPGLYEQY
TRBJ2-2 - few TRBV18 ACNGGTNTGELF
TRBJ1-1 - - TRBV9 ASSVGRGTEAF
TRBJ2-5 - - TRBV9 ASSVTVQETQY
TRBJ2-3 TRBD2 few TRBV4-2 ASSQAETSGYTDTQY
TRBJ2-3 - - TRBV18 ASSPGTLTDTQY
TRBJ2-1 - - TRBV5-1 ASSLGLHRGYNEQF
TRBJ2-1 TRBD2 - TRBV29-1 SIIGTSGGIGGYNEQF
TRBJ1-5 - few TRBV10-3 AISGLTRGPQH
TRBJ1-2 - - TRBV6-5 ASSRDRDHGYT
TRBJ1-1 - - TRBV6-5 ASSYDPHGLLTEAF
TRBJ2-5 - few TRBV4-1 ASSQETGETQY
TRBJ2-5 - few TRBV7-9 ASTLPGWETQY
TRBJ1-2 - - TRBV18 ASSPPANRGEGNGYT
TRBJ2-6 - few TRBV2 ASSEAMGAAPGANVLT
TRBJ1-5 TRBD1 - TRBV6-6 ASSTGQGTQPQH
TRBJ2-2 - - TRBV13 ASSRLTDSLAGELF
TRBJ1-6 - few TRBV4-3 ASSQDIGDTYNSPLH
TRBJ2-5 - few TRBV2 ASRVGVLKTQY
TRBJ2-3 - - TRBV7-6 ASSLGVFRGDTQY
TRBJ1-1 - - TRBV18 ASSPPSQNTEAF
TRBJ1-5 TRBD1 - TRBV5-4 ASSKPPGQGAQPQH
TRBJ1-6 TRBD1 few TRBV7-9 ASSPDRGPVSPLH
TRBJ1-1 - few TRBV30 AWTGVATEAF
TRBJ2-5 TRBD1 few TRBV7-9 ASSLGDRGRQETQY